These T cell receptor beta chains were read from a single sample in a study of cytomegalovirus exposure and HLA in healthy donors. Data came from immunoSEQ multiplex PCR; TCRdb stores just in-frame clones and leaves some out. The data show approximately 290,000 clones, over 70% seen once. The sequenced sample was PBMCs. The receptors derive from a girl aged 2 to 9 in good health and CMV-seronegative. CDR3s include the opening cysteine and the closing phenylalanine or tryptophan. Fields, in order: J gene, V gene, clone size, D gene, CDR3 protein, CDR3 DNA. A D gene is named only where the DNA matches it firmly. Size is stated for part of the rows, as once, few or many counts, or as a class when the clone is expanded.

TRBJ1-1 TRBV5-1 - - CASSLARTANTEAFF TGCGCCAGCAGCTTGGCCAGGACAGCGAACACTGAAGCTTTCTTT
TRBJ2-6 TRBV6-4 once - CASSDDSSGANVLTF TGTGCCAGCAGTGACGACAGCTCTGGGGCCAACGTCCTGACTTTC
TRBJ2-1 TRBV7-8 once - CASSLARGEQFF TGTGCCAGCAGCTTAGCGCGGGGAGAGCAGTTCTTC
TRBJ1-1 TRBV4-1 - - CASSHSPAGTGTEAFF TGCGCCAGCAGCCATAGTCCGGCAGGCACAGGCACTGAAGCTTTCTTT
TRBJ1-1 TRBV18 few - CASSPPANRRAFF TGTGCCAGCTCACCACCGGCCAACCGGAGGGCTTTCTTT
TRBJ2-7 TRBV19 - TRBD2 CASSVLSGSSYEQYF TGTGCCAGTAGTGTCCTTAGCGGGAGCTCCTACGAGCAGTACTTC
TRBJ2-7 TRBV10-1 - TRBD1 CASRGTGDPYEQYF TGCGCCAGCAGGGGGACAGGGGACCCCTACGAGCAGTACTTC
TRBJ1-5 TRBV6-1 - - CASSERGPLFNQPQHF TGTGCCAGCAGTGAGCGGGGTCCCCTTTTCAATCAGCCCCAGCATTTT
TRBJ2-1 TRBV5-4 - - CASSLAGLAGAILFNEQFF TGTGCCAGCAGCTTGGCCGGGTTGGCGGGGGCCATCCTTTTCAATGAGCAGTTCTTC
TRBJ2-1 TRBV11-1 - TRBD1 CASSRDREHNEQFF TGTGCCAGCAGCAGGGACAGGGAACACAATGAGCAGTTCTTC
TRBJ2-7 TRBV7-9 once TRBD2 CASSRSGGASYEQYF TGTGCCAGCAGCCGTAGCGGGGGGGCCTCCTACGAGCAGTACTTC
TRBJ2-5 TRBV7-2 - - CASSDTSGGMETQYF TGTGCCAGCAGCGACACCTCAGGAGGTATGGAGACCCAGTACTTC
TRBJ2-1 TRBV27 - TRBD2 CATSGTSGRAYNEQFF TGTGCCACCTCTGGGACTAGCGGGAGGGCCTACAATGAGCAGTTCTTC
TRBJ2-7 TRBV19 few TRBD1 CASSTYETTGQKQYF TGTGCCAGTAGTACCTACGAAACGACAGGGCAGAAGCAGTACTTC
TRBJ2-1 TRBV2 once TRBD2 CASKTSGSAYNEQFF TGTGCCAGCAAGACTAGCGGGAGCGCCTACAATGAGCAGTTCTTC
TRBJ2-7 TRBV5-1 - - CASSPGGQNYLYEQYF TGCGCCAGCAGCCCCGGAGGACAGAATTACCTCTACGAGCAGTACTTC
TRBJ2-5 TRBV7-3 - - CASSSSDRKETQYF TGTGCCAGCAGCTCCTCGGACAGAAAAGAGACCCAGTACTTC
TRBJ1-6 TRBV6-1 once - CASSEPGESSYNSPLHF TGTGCCAGCAGTGAACCAGGGGAGAGCTCCTATAATTCACCCCTCCACTTT